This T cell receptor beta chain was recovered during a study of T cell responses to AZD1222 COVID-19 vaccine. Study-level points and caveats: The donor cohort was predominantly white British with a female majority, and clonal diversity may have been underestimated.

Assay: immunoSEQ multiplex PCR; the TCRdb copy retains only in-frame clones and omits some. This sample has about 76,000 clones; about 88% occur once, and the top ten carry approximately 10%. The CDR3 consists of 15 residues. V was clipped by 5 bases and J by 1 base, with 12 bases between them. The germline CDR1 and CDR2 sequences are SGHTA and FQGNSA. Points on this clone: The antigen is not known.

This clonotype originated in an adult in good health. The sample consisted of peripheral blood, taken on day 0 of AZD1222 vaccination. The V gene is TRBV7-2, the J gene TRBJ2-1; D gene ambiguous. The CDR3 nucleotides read TGTGCCAGCAGCCCTCAAGTAAGTTCCTACAATGAGCAGTTCTTC. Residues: CASSPQVSSYNEQFF.